This T cell receptor (beta chain) was retrieved from a study of T cell changes during pregnancy in multiple sclerosis. The V gene end was trimmed by 4 bases and the J gene end by 4 bases; junction bases not matched to a gene: 3. Germline assignment: CDR1 SGHRS and CDR2 YFSETQ. The CDR3 spans 13 residues. Assay: immunoSEQ multiplex PCR; the TCRdb copy retains only in-frame clones and omits some. The data show tens of thousands of clones, about 90% seen once. The rearrangement joins TRBV5-1 to TRBJ2-5; TRBD1 agrees at 8 bases. The sequence came from a female donor in good health, enrolled as a control in a pregnancy study. Material: CD4+ T cells from peripheral blood mononuclear cells, obtained in the first trimester of pregnancy. Here the CDR3 reads CASSTQGAETQYF. CDR3 nucleotide sequence: TGCGCCAGCAGCACTCAGGGGGCAGAGACCCAGTACTTC.